This TCR beta chain was sequenced for a study of cytomegalovirus exposure and HLA in healthy donors. Study-wide context: In a previous analysis, 110 million or so unique TCR beta sequences were found from 150 million to 200 million T cells.

Amplification used 60 Vbeta primers and 13 Jbeta primers. Clones were sequenced by immunoSEQ multiplex PCR, and TCRdb holds only the in-frame ones, with some missing. Here the sample spans 150,000 to 200,000 clones, roughly four fifths being singletons. In its sample, this clone was seen once. The antigen is unknown. Study observations and caveats: A later analysis linked a missense DCLRE1C variant to TCR beta V- and J-gene trimming. HLA restriction was apparent for most CMV-associated TCR beta chains in a later analysis. By HLA locus, TCR association rates varied in a later analysis, with DRB1 showing the most and HLA-C the fewest.

V was cut by 0 bases and J by 4 bases, with 11 bases left in between. The CDR3 extends over 15 amino acids. The germline gives CDR1 SGHRS, CDR2 YFSETQ. The chain joins TRBV5-1 to TRBJ1-5, with a weak D call TRBD1 (6 bases). The TCR comes from a woman aged 25-40 years in good health and CMV-seronegative. Sequenced material: PBMCs. CDR3 residues: CASSLAPGVNQPQHF. CDR3 coding DNA: TGCGCCAGCAGCTTGGCCCCAGGGGTGAATCAGCCCCAGCATTTT. The full variable domain, its missing parts supplied by reference TRBV5-1 and TRBJ1-5, is KAGVTQTPRYLIKTRGQQVTLSCSPISGHRSVSWYQQTPGQGLQFLFEYFSETQRNKGNFPGRFSGRQFSNSRSEMNVSTLELGDSALYLCASSLAPGVNQPQHFGDGTRLSIL.